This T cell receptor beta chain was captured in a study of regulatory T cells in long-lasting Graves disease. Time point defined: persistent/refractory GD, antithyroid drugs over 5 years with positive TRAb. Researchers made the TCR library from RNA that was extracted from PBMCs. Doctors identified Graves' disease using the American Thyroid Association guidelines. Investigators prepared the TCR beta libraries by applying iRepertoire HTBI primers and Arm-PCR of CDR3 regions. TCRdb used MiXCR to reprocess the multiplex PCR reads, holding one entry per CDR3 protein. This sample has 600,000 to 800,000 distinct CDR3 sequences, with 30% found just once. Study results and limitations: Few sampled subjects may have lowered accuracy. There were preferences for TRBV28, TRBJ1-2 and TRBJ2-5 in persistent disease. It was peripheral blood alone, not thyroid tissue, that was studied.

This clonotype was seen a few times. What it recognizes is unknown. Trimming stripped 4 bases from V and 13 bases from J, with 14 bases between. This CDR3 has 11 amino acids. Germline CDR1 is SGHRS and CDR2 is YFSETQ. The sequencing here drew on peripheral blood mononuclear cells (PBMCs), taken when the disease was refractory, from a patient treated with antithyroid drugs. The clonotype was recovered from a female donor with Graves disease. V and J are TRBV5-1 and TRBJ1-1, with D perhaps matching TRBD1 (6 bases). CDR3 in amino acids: CASSPGQGNFF. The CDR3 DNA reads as TGCGCCAGCAGCCCGGGACAAGGAAATTTCTTT.